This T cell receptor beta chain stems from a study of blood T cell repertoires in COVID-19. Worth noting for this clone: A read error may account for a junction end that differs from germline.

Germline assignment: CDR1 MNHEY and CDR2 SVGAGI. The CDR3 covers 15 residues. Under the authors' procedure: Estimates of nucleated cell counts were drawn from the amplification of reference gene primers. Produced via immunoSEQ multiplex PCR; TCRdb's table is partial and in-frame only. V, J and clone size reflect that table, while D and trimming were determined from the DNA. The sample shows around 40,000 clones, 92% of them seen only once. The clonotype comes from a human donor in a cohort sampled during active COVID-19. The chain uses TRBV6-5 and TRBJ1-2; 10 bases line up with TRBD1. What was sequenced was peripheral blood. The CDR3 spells CARSLRQGAAYGYTF. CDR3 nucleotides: TGTGCCCGCAGTTTGCGACAGGGGGCAGCCTATGGCTACACCTTC.